This passage covers 25 T cell receptor beta chains from one sample sequenced in a study of vaccination effects on CD4 cells after COVID-19. Assay: immunoSEQ multiplex PCR; the TCRdb copy retains only in-frame clones and omits some. Of about 71,000 clones detected, about four fifths appear once; the ten largest clones hold 9% to 15%. These receptors are not linked to any known antigen. ViraFEST expansion of antigen-specific CD4+ T cells with viral peptide pools preceded sequencing. Following 10 days of culture, CD4+ T cells were isolated. People in the vaccine group had not been infected with SARS-CoV-2 before, and their nucleocapsid antibodies were negative. Specimen: CD4+ T cells from PBMCs cultured with SARS-CoV-2 spike peptides, collected before COVID-19 vaccination. The source is a human donor who received a COVID-19 vaccine.

The chain links TRBV19 to TRBJ2-5; 7 bases agree with TRBD1. CDR1 and CDR2 from the germline V gene are LNHDA and SQIVND (reference sequence). This CDR3 spans 16 amino acids. V lost 6 bases to trimming and J lost 5 bases; unmatched junction nucleotides: 15. The CDR3 sequence is CASSPLDRVGRETQYF. In DNA, the CDR3 is TGTGCCAGTAGCCCCCTTGACAGGGTGGGTAGGGAGACCCAGTACTTC.

The chain uses TRBV30 and TRBJ2-2; D is uncertain. V gave up 5 bases and J gave up 1 base, with 8 bases separating them. Looked up from germline, CDR1 is GTSNPN and CDR2 is SVGIG (reference sequence). The CDR3 totals 13 residues. CDR3 DNA: TGTGCCTGGCGAGGATTGAACACCGGGGAGCTGTTTTTT. It yields the protein CAWRGLNTGELFF.

This chain links TRBV23-1 with TRBJ2-7; no clear D. TRBV23-1 is sorted into the ORF group, with uncertain function. This CDR3 is 17 amino acids long. The V end lost 4 bases, the J end lost 0 bases, and 19 bases lay between the germline ends. The DNA of the CDR3 is TGCGCCAGCAGTCTTCGCCGCCTCATGAGAAGCTCCTACGAGCAGTACGTC. It is translated as CASSLRRLMRSSYEQYV.

This chain joins TRBV4-1 and TRBJ2-5; possibly TRBD2 for D (6 bases). In germline, CDR1 is MGHRA, CDR2 YSYEKL. Trimming stripped 1 base from V and 2 bases from J, with 8 bases between. The CDR3 loop spans 14 amino acids. CDR3 in DNA: TGCGCCAGCAGCCAAGGGGGGGTACAAGAGACCCAGTACTTC. Translation: CASSQGGVQETQYF.

V usage is TRBV5-1 and J usage is TRBJ2-5; 10 nucleotides match TRBD2. CDR1 and CDR2 from the germline V gene are SGHRS and YFSETQ. CDR3 length equals 16 residues. Trimming removed 3 bases from V and 0 bases from J; junction bases left unmatched: 5. Here the CDR3 DNA reads TGCGCCAGCAGCTACCTAGCGGGGGCGAACCAAGAGACCCAGTACTTC. Translation gives CASSYLAGANQETQYF.

V and J are TRBV18 and TRBJ1-1; D not certain. The CDR3 length is 17 residues. The germline V gene has CDR1 KGHSH and CDR2 LQKENI. Trimming left V 2 bases short and J 5 bases short, with 21 bases between. CDR3 sequence (DNA): TGTGCCAGCTCACCAGCGAGCACGGAACGGCGGGGAACTGAAGCTTTCTTT. It translates to CASSPASTERRGTEAFF.

The chain uses TRBV5-1 and TRBJ2-7, with D possibly being TRBD2 (6 bases). Per germline, CDR1 SGHRS and CDR2 YFSETQ. The CDR3 has 14 amino acids. V gave up 0 bases and J gave up 3 bases, with 10 bases separating them. CDR3 coding DNA: TGCGCCAGCAGCTTGGAAGGAGGGTTCTACGAGCAGTACGTC. Translation gives CASSLEGGFYEQYV.

The rearrangement uses TRBV27 and TRBJ2-3, with 7 positions matching TRBD2. Per the germline V gene, CDR1 is MNHEY and CDR2 is SMNVEV (reference sequence). After removal of 4 bases from V and 6 bases from J, the junction contained 7 bases not matched to a gene. This CDR3 has 14 residues. CDR3 coding DNA: TGTGCCAGCAGTTGGGCGGGGGTAGGCGATACGCAGTATTTT. The encoded protein is CASSWAGVGDTQYF.

This clone was detected only once. The chain has TRBV4-1 and TRBJ1-2, with 7 bases identical to TRBD1. J was trimmed by 2 bases and V by 4 bases; bases with no gene match: 7. Germline CDR1 and CDR2: MGHRA and YSYEKL. This CDR3 comprises 15 residues. The DNA of the CDR3 is TGCGCCAGCAGCCCCCAGACAGGGTCCAACTATGGCTACACCTTC. Its protein is CASSPQTGSNYGYTF.

The rearrangement links TRBV30 to TRBJ2-3; 8 bases align to TRBD1. V gave up 2 bases and J gave up 7 bases; unmatched junction bases: 14. CDR1 and CDR2 from the germline V gene are GTSNPN and SVGIG (reference sequence). The CDR3 has 16 amino acids. CDR3 residues: CAWSLGIRGPGNTQYF. DNA for the CDR3: TGTGCCTGGAGTCTTGGTATCAGGGGGCCGGGGAATACGCAGTATTTT.

This clone was counted a few times. The genes are TRBV7-3 and TRBJ2-6; 9 nucleotides match TRBD1. The CDR3 consists of 18 residues. The germline V gene encodes CDR1 SGHTA and CDR2 FQGTGA. The V segment lost 5 bases and the J segment 0 bases; nucleotides outside the gene matches: 8. The CDR3 nucleotides read TGTGCCAGCAGCGCAAGACAGGGGGTCATCTCTGGGGCCAACGTCCTGACTTTC. Translation: CASSARQGVISGANVLTF.

The rearrangement uses TRBV2 and TRBJ1-2; 7 positions match TRBD1. The CDR3 length is 17 residues. Per germline, CDR1 SNHLY and CDR2 FYNNEI. V lost 4 bases to trimming and J lost 8 bases; unmatched junction nucleotides: 19. CDR3 in DNA: TGTGCCAGCAGTGTCGCGAAGGTGGGACAGAAATTTAACGGCTACACCTTC. It is translated as CASSVAKVGQKFNGYTF.

The rearrangement joins TRBV19 to TRBJ1-3, with unresolved D. This CDR3 is 17 amino acids long. The germline V and J ends were trimmed by 5 bases and 1 base, with 18 bases remaining between them. The germline V gene encodes CDR1 LNHDA and CDR2 SQIVND (reference sequence). CDR3 in DNA: TGTGCCAGTAGTTACAGTGGGGTTTTTTTTTCTGGAAACACCATATATTTT. Residues: CASSYSGVFFSGNTIYF.

The V and J genes are TRBV29-1 and TRBJ2-1; D is uncertain. The CDR3 is made up of 14 amino acids. The V gene's germline CDR1 is SQVTM and CDR2 ANQGSEA. V lost 2 bases and J lost 6, with 14 bases in between. The CDR3 sequence: CSVEYGSPGNEQFF. CDR3 nucleotide sequence: TGCAGCGTTGAATATGGGTCACCCGGCAATGAGCAGTTCTTC.

The chain recombines TRBV20-1 with TRBJ2-5; 7 positions match TRBD2. V lost 3 bases, J lost 4 bases, and 5 bases stayed unmatched. There are 13 residues in the CDR3. The germline gives CDR1 DFQATT, CDR2 SNEGSKA (reference sequence). CDR3 region: CSASRPGGETQYF. The DNA for the CDR3 is TGCAGTGCTAGTCGCCCGGGGGGAGAGACCCAGTACTTC.

The CDR3 DNA follows: TGTGCCAGCAGTTCGGGGGCGGGCGGCTACACCTTC. This gives the protein CASSSGAGGYTF. The chain has TRBV12-3 or TRBV12-4 and TRBJ1-2; TRBD1 might be the D (6 bases). The V and J ends lost 4 bases and 8 bases respectively, with 11 bases between them. This CDR3 has 12 amino acids.

The J gene is TRBJ1-4, the V gene TRBV12-3 or TRBV12-4; 7 bases are a match to TRBD1. The trim removed 5 bases at V and 8 bases at J, leaving 2 bases unmatched. CDR3 length: 12 residues. This CDR3 reads CASSRDREKLFF. The CDR3 nucleotides are TGTGCCAGCAGTAGGGACAGAGAAAAACTGTTTTTT.

The chain links TRBV30 to TRBJ1-5, with D hard to call. The V gene lost 0 bases and the J gene lost 4 bases, with 7 bases spanning the gap. Germline V gives CDR1 GTSNPN, CDR2 SVGIG (reference sequence). The CDR3 is 13 residues long. The CDR3 nucleotides are TGTGCCTGGAGTGTACGAGGTAATCAGCCCCAGCATTTT. It encodes CAWSVRGNQPQHF.

The chain carries TRBV19 and TRBJ1-1, with D possibly TRBD1 on 6 matching bases. Looked up from germline, CDR1 is LNHDA and CDR2 is SQIVND (reference sequence). The V and J ends lost 3 bases and 8 bases respectively, with 16 bases between them. This CDR3 comprises 14 residues. The CDR3 here is CASSIYQGSVEAFF. The CDR3 nucleotides read TGTGCCAGTAGTATTTATCAGGGGTCGGTGGAAGCTTTCTTT.

The gene calls are TRBV13 and TRBJ2-7; 9 nucleotides align to TRBD1. The CDR3 has 12 residues. The ends lost 0 bases at V and 10 bases at J; junction bases unmatched: 1. The germline V gene encodes CDR1 PRHDT and CDR2 FYEKMQ (reference sequence). CDR3 loop: CASSLGQGAQYV. The CDR3 nucleotides are TGTGCCAGCAGCTTAGGACAGGGGGCCCAGTACGTC.

The chain employs TRBV7-3 and TRBJ1-2; the D is unclear. The V gene's germline CDR1 is SGHTA and CDR2 FQGTGA. The V end was cut by 4 bases, the J end by 6 bases, with 18 bases between. The CDR3 spans 15 residues. DNA of the CDR3: TGTGCCAGCAGCTCTAATACAGCGGCGGGCGATGGCTACACCTTC. Its protein product is CASSSNTAAGDGYTF.

The V call is TRBV21-1, the J call TRBJ2-3. TRBV21-1 is flagged as a pseudogene. The CDR3 loop spans 13 amino acids. The CDR3: CASSSGFPDTQYF. CDR3 nucleotide sequence: TGTGCCAGCAGCAGTGGGTTCCCAGATACGCAGTATTTT.

The DNA for the CDR3 is TGTGCCAGCAGTTACTCCGACCTGGATGGCTACACCTTC. Its translation: CASSYSDLDGYTF. The chain recombines TRBV6-5 with TRBJ1-2; no reliable D call. Per germline, CDR1 MNHEY and CDR2 SVGAGI. Deletions cut 0 bases from V and 6 bases from J, with 8 bases between. The CDR3 spans 13 residues.

This clone has more than one count but fewer than ten. The chain joins TRBV2 to TRBJ2-7, with D tentatively TRBD1 (5 bases). With 4 bases removed from V and 6 bases from J, the gap between germline ends came to 13 bases. CDR1 and CDR2 from the germline V gene are SNHLY and FYNNEI. This CDR3 is built from 13 residues. The CDR3 sequence is CASSGYRPGEQYV. The CDR3 DNA reads TGTGCCAGCAGTGGGTACAGGCCGGGCGAGCAGTACGTC.

This chain connects TRBV25-1 to TRBJ2-6, with D maybe TRBD2 (5 bases). CDR3 length: 15 amino acids. Germline CDR1 is MGHDK and CDR2 is SYGVNS. V was clipped by 6 bases and J by 2 bases, with 11 bases between them. CDR3 coding DNA: TGTGCCAGCAGATACGCCGGGGCTGGGGCCAACGTCCTGACTTTC. The encoded protein is CASRYAGAGANVLTF.